This is a list of T cell receptor beta chains from one sample in a study of T cells in Graves' hyperthyroidism and ophthalmopathy. TCRdb re-called the multiplex PCR reads through MiXCR, storing one row per CDR3 protein. This sample yields roughly 300,000 distinct CDR3 sequences, of which roughly a fifth are seen a single time; 50% belongs to the top ten. The source material was blood. These receptors originate from a woman between 45 and 65 years old with Graves' hyperthyroidism. The CDR3 runs from the conserved cysteine through the conserved F or W. Fields, in order: clone size, V gene, D gene, J gene, CDR3 protein, CDR3 DNA. D genes are given only for firm matches. Part of the rows lack a size; the others show once, few, many or a class for expanded clones.

few	TRBV9	-	TRBJ1-4	CASSVAGRANEKLFF	TGTGCCAGCAGCGTAGCGGGGCGGGCTAATGAAAAACTGTTTTTT
-	TRBV20-1	TRBD1	TRBJ1-6	CSAQRTGTNSPLHF	TGCAGTGCCCAAAGGACAGGGACCAATTCACCCCTCCACTTT
many	TRBV24-1	-	TRBJ2-1	CATSDTAGRGNYNEQFF	TGTGCCACCAGTGATACTGCGGGACGGGGCAATTACAATGAGCAGTTCTTC
-	TRBV6-1	TRBD2	TRBJ2-7	CASDFSGGGSYEQYF	TGTGCCAGCGATTTTAGCGGGGGAGGCTCCTACGAGCAGTACTTC
many	TRBV2	-	TRBJ2-3	CASSSGGGTQYF	TGTGCCAGCAGTAGTGGAGGAGGTACGCAGTATTTT
few	TRBV7-8	TRBD2	TRBJ2-7	CASSLASGGPYEQYF	TGTGCCAGCAGCTTAGCTAGCGGGGGACCCTACGAGCAGTACTTC
-	TRBV19	-	TRBJ1-6	CASSIADGGSPLHF	TGTGCCAGTAGTATAGCCGACGGCGGTTCACCCCTCCACTTT
many	TRBV5-1	TRBD1	TRBJ2-7	CASSSSTGPTGEQYF	TGCGCCAGCAGCTCATCGACAGGGCCGACGGGGGAGCAGTACTTC
many	TRBV18	TRBD1	TRBJ1-1	CASSPKTLTGGNTEAFF	TGTGCCAGCTCACCGAAAACTCTAACAGGGGGGAACACTGAAGCTTTCTTT
many	TRBV20-1	TRBD2	TRBJ2-3	CSARRTSPIADTQYF	TGCAGTGCTAGACGGACTAGTCCTATCGCAGATACGCAGTATTTT
-	TRBV19	TRBD1	TRBJ1-4	CAGRRRDRANEKLFF	TGTGCCGGCCGAAGGAGGGACAGGGCAAATGAAAAACTGTTTTTT
many	TRBV18	TRBD1	TRBJ1-3	CASSLDRGYDTIYF	TGTGCCAGCTCACTCGACAGGGGATATGACACCATATATTTT
-	TRBV19	-	TRBJ2-4	CASGRSQGGSIQYF	TGTGCCAGTGGTCGGTCCCAAGGGGGGAGCATTCAGTACTTC
many	TRBV20-1	TRBD2	TRBJ2-1	CSASGLAGHKGEGEQFF	TGCAGTGCATCCGGACTAGCGGGGCACAAGGGGGAGGGTGAGCAGTTCTTC
many	TRBV5-1	-	TRBJ1-5	CASSFEGTNQPQHF	TGCGCCAGCAGCTTTGAAGGGACCAATCAGCCCCAGCATTTT
few	TRBV6-1	-	TRBJ1-5	CASRDSGQPQHF	TGTGCCAGCAGGGACAGCGGGCAGCCCCAGCATTTT
-	TRBV10-3	-	TRBJ2-2	CAIGAPTGELFF	TGTGCCATCGGGGCTCCCACCGGGGAGCTGTTTTTT
-	TRBV28	TRBD2	TRBJ2-1	CASSFTSGRRDEQFF	TGTGCCAGCAGTTTCACTAGCGGGAGGAGGGATGAGCAGTTCTTC
-	TRBV6-2/TRBV6-3	TRBD1	TRBJ2-4	CASSGQGRDIQYF	TGTGCCAGCAGTGGACAGGGGCGAGACATTCAGTACTTC
-	TRBV7-2	TRBD2	TRBJ2-1	CASSLVGGNYNEQFF	TGTGCCAGCAGCTTAGTGGGGGGGAACTACAATGAGCAGTTCTTC
few	TRBV5-1	TRBD1	TRBJ2-7	CASSPGQGNTKTYEQYF	TGCGCCAGCAGCCCGGGACAGGGTAATACCAAAACCTACGAGCAGTACTTC
many	TRBV11-2	TRBD2	TRBJ2-1	CASSLVGLAGGSYNEQFF	TGTGCCAGCAGCTTAGTGGGACTAGCGGGAGGCTCCTACAATGAGCAGTTCTTC
few	TRBV13	-	TRBJ2-4	CASSLKGHKNIQYF	TGTGCCAGCAGCTTGAAGGGCCACAAAAACATTCAGTACTTC
many	TRBV2	-	TRBJ1-1	CASSEAQVRQNTEAFF	TGTGCCAGCAGTGAAGCCCAAGTTAGGCAGAACACTGAAGCTTTCTTT
many	TRBV20-1	TRBD2	TRBJ2-5	CSARDPLAGGRIETQYF	TGCAGTGCTAGAGACCCCCTAGCGGGAGGACGGATAGAGACCCAGTACTTC
few	TRBV28	-	TRBJ1-1	CASSLALSEAFF	TGTGCCAGCAGTTTAGCCCTGTCTGAAGCTTTCTTT
few	TRBV28	-	TRBJ1-3	CASSSSEGSGNTIYF	TGTGCCAGCAGTTCCAGTGAAGGCTCTGGAAACACCATATATTTT
many	TRBV30	TRBD1	TRBJ2-7	CAWRLPGQGFYEQYF	TGTGCCTGGAGGTTACCGGGACAGGGTTTCTACGAGCAGTACTTC
many	TRBV7-8	-	TRBJ1-1	CASSLASGRSGTEAFF	TGTGCCAGCAGCTTAGCGTCAGGGCGGAGTGGAACTGAAGCTTTCTTT
many	TRBV6-1	TRBD1	TRBJ2-3	CASSADRVNTDTQYF	TGTGCCAGCAGTGCGGACAGGGTCAATACAGATACGCAGTATTTT
many	TRBV6-8	TRBD2	TRBJ2-1	CASSWLAGVYHNEQFF	TGTGCCAGCAGTTGGCTAGCGGGAGTGTACCACAATGAGCAGTTCTTC
-	TRBV14	-	TRBJ2-3	CASSQDGLAVQYF	TGTGCCAGCAGCCAAGATGGGCTAGCCGTGCAGTATTTT
many	TRBV12-3/TRBV12-4	TRBD1	TRBJ2-5	CASKDRGPEETQYF	TGTGCCAGTAAGGACAGGGGGCCTGAAGAGACCCAGTACTTC
many	TRBV12-3/TRBV12-4	-	TRBJ1-3	CASYRGGSGNTIYF	TGTGCCAGCTATCGAGGGGGCTCTGGAAACACCATATATTTT
many	TRBV28	-	TRBJ2-7	CASSFVLEQYF	TGTGCCAGCAGTTTTGTCTTGGAGCAGTACTTC
-	TRBV7-9	-	TRBJ1-6	CASSTLGVYNSPLHF	TGTGCCAGCAGCACCCTAGGGGTTTATAATTCACCCCTCCACTTT
-	TRBV29-1	-	TRBJ2-6	CSVVGGSGANVLTF	TGCAGCGTTGTAGGGGGGAGTGGGGCCAACGTCCTGACTTTC
many	TRBV6-1	-	TRBJ2-3	CASTYRGVGGTDTQYF	TGTGCCAGCACCTACAGAGGGGTGGGTGGCACAGATACGCAGTATTTT
few	TRBV6-1	TRBD1	TRBJ2-3	CASIGQGGTDTQYF	TGTGCCAGCATCGGACAGGGAGGCACAGATACGCAGTATTTT
-	TRBV7-2	TRBD1	TRBJ2-1	CASSLGTGDEQFF	TGTGCCAGCAGCTTGGGGACAGGCGATGAGCAGTTCTTC
-	TRBV28	TRBD2	TRBJ2-3	CASYRQRGSTDTQYF	TGTGCCAGCTATCGGCAGCGGGGGAGCACAGATACGCAGTATTTT
few	TRBV5-4	TRBD2	TRBJ2-1	CASSSPGGEQFF	TGTGCCAGCAGCTCTCCGGGGGGGGAGCAGTTCTTC
many	TRBV6-1	-	TRBJ2-7	CASTPSQGSPYEQYF	TGTGCCAGCACCCCGAGTCAGGGCTCGCCCTACGAGCAGTACTTC
many	TRBV12-3/TRBV12-4	TRBD1	TRBJ2-2	CASRQGFTNTGELFF	TGTGCCAGTCGACAGGGGTTTACGAACACCGGGGAGCTGTTTTTT
few	TRBV3-1	-	TRBJ1-3	CASSQSSGSGNTIYF	TGTGCCAGCAGCCAATCGTCAGGGTCTGGAAACACCATATATTTT
many	TRBV6-1	-	TRBJ2-7	CASSGLRGYEQYF	TGTGCCAGCAGTGGCCTCAGGGGATACGAGCAGTACTTC
-	TRBV4-1	-	TRBJ1-5	CASRVEWGNQPQHF	TGCGCCAGCAGGGTAGAGTGGGGCAATCAGCCCCAGCATTTT
-	TRBV27	-	TRBJ1-1	CASSFIHQNTEAFF	TGTGCCAGCAGTTTTATTCACCAGAACACTGAAGCTTTCTTT
many	TRBV3-1	-	TRBJ1-1	CASSPDRLQVEAFF	TGTGCCAGCAGCCCCGACAGGCTACAGGTTGAAGCTTTCTTT
few	TRBV7-9	-	TRBJ2-7	CASSDSLSSSYEQYF	TGTGCCAGCAGCGATAGCCTTTCCTCGTCCTACGAGCAGTACTTC
many	TRBV3-1	TRBD1	TRBJ1-5	CASSQDMPPDRVCNQPQHF	TGTGCCAGCAGCCAAGATATGCCCCCAGACAGGGTCTGCAATCAGCCCCAGCATTTT
many	TRBV30	-	TRBJ2-7	CAWSRGTAYEQYF	TGTGCCTGGAGTCGGGGGACAGCCTACGAGCAGTACTTC
many	TRBV15	-	TRBJ2-3	CATSLRTGKTDTQYF	TGTGCCACCAGCTTACGGACGGGAAAGACAGATACGCAGTATTTT
many	TRBV27	-	TRBJ2-3	CASSLSTSYTDTQYF	TGTGCCAGCAGTTTATCCACCAGCTACACAGATACGCAGTATTTT
many	TRBV7-2	TRBD2	TRBJ2-1	CASRPGSGALSYNEQFF	TGTGCCAGCAGACCAGGGAGCGGGGCCCTGTCCTACAATGAGCAGTTCTTC